Each of the 18 T cell receptor beta chains below was sequenced from the same sample in a study of T cell responses to AZD1222 COVID-19 vaccine. Generated by immunoSEQ multiplex PCR, the TCRdb table keeps only in-frame clones and is missing some. There are 80,000 to 95,000 clones in the sample; 70% to 90% occur only once, and approximately 4.5% lies in the top ten. Sequenced material: peripheral blood, taken on day 0 of MenACWY control vaccination. These receptors all stem from an adult in good health.

The CDR3 DNA reads TGTGCCAGCAGCTTAACAGGGGTCGGCACAGATACGCAGTATTTT. This sequence encodes CASSLTGVGTDTQYF. The chain recombines TRBV7-3 with TRBJ2-3, with a possible D match to TRBD1 (5 bases). CDR3 length: 15 residues. CDR1 SGHTA and CDR2 FQGTGA come from the germline V gene. V gave up 0 bases and J gave up 1 base, with 8 bases separating them. The entire variable domain, with the rest obtained from reference TRBV7-3 and TRBJ2-3, is as follows: GAGVSQTPSNKVTEKGKYVELRCDPISGHTALYWYRQSLGQGPEFLIYFQGTGAADDSGLPNDRFFAVRPEGSVSTLKIQRTERGDSAVYLCASSLTGVGTDTQYFGPGTRLTVL.

The J gene is TRBJ2-3, the V gene TRBV5-1; 10 bases align to TRBD2. Trimming cost V 4 bases and J 6 bases; bases outside gene matches: 8. Germline values: CDR1 SGHRS, CDR2 YFSETQ. The CDR3 is 15 residues long. CDR3 sequence (DNA): TGCGCCAGCAGCCTCAGGCTAGCGGGAGCGGATACGCAGTATTTT. Amino acid sequence: CASSLRLAGADTQYF.

The V and J genes are TRBV9 and TRBJ2-7; 8 bases fit TRBD2. V lost 4 bases and J lost 5; bases outside the gene matches: 11. In germline, CDR1 is SGDLS, CDR2 YYNGEE. The length of the CDR3 is 15 residues. In DNA form, the CDR3 reads TGTGCCAGCAGCCTCGGACTAGCTAATTCGAACGAGCAGTACTTC. Amino acid sequence: CASSLGLANSNEQYF. The whole variable domain, filled in from reference TRBV9 and TRBJ2-7, reads DSGVTQTPKHLITATGQRVTLRCSPRSGDLSVYWYQQSLDQGLQFLIQYYNGEERAKGNILERFSAQQFPDLHSELNLSSLELGDSALYFCASSLGLANSNEQYFGPGTRLTVT.

The chain carries TRBV10-3 and TRBJ2-1, with D tentatively TRBD2 (5 bases). The CDR3 sequence is 13 residues long. Trimming pared 2 bases from V and 10 bases from J, leaving 12 bases between. Per germline, CDR1 ENHRY and CDR2 SYGVKD. The CDR3, as DNA: TGTGCCATCAGTGAGCCTCCTAGCCGCGAGCAGTTCTTC. Translation: CAISEPPSREQFF.

The rearrangement joins TRBV27 to TRBJ2-7; D ambiguous. This CDR3 has 15 amino acids. With 2 bases removed from V and 2 bases from J, the gap between germline ends came to 13 bases. CDR1 is MNHEY and CDR2 is SMNVEV in the germline V gene (reference sequence). Here the CDR3 reads CASSLLAETTYEQYF. The CDR3 DNA is TGTGCCAGCAGTTTACTTGCAGAAACCACCTACGAGCAGTACTTC.

The chain combines TRBV18 with TRBJ2-1; weak D call: TRBD1 (6 bases). V was clipped by 3 bases and J by 0 bases, with 15 bases between them. From germline, CDR1 is KGHSH and CDR2 LQKENI. The CDR3 is made up of 17 amino acids. CDR3 nucleotides: TGTGCCAGCTCACCGACAGGTCCCCGGAGCTCCTACAATGAGCAGTTCTTC. It encodes CASSPTGPRSSYNEQFF.

The V and J genes are TRBV10-2 and TRBJ2-1, with D possibly TRBD2 on 5 matching bases. The germline gives CDR1 WSHSY, CDR2 SAAADI. The CDR3 runs to 16 residues. Trimming cost V 5 bases and J 7 bases, with 21 bases left between them. The CDR3 DNA sequence: TGCGCCAGCAGTCTCGGGGTAGCGCTCCCTCAGAATGAGCAGTTCTTC. Translated, it gives CASSLGVALPQNEQFF.

The chain is built from TRBV9 and TRBJ2-7, with D possibly being TRBD1 or TRBD2 (5 bases each). Looked up from germline, CDR1 is SGDLS and CDR2 is YYNGEE. The V and J ends lost 3 bases and 7 bases respectively, with 17 bases between them. This CDR3 region has 14 residues. The CDR3 loop reads CASSATGTTQEQYF. The CDR3 DNA reads as TGTGCCAGCAGCGCAACCGGGACCACACAAGAGCAGTACTTC.

This CDR3 is CASSENRGGDTQYF. The CDR3 DNA is TGCGCCAGCAGTGAGAACAGGGGAGGAGATACGCAGTATTTT. The chain has TRBV10-2 and TRBJ2-3; D is possibly TRBD1 (7 bases). CDR1 and CDR2 from the germline V gene are WSHSY and SAAADI. The CDR3 has 14 residues. Between the trimmed V and J ends, which lost 2 bases and 5 bases, there was a span of 11 bases.

The chain joins TRBV18 to TRBJ2-1; the match to TRBD2 covers 9 bases. After removal of 10 bases from V and 0 bases from J, the junction contained 4 bases not matched to a gene. The CDR3 is made up of 14 amino acids. Germline V gene data show CDR1 as KGHSH and CDR2 as LQKENI. As DNA, the CDR3 is TGTGCCACGTTAGCGGGAGTCTCCTACAATGAGCAGTTCTTC. This gives the protein CATLAGVSYNEQFF.

This CDR3 is CASSWTSGRNNEQFF. DNA for the CDR3: TGTGCCAGCAGCTGGACTAGCGGGAGGAATAATGAGCAGTTCTTC. This chain joins TRBV7-8 and TRBJ2-1; 14 positions match TRBD2. The V segment lost 4 bases and the J segment 7 bases; nucleotides outside the gene matches: 3. Germline V gene lookup returns CDR1 SGHVS and CDR2 FQNEAQ. This CDR3 is 15 amino acids long.

This chain links TRBV9 with TRBJ2-7; maybe TRBD2 (6 bases). The CDR3 runs to 14 residues. Germline-derived CDR1 and CDR2 are SGDLS and YYNGEE. Between the trimmed V and J ends, which lost 0 bases and 5 bases, there was a span of 12 bases. The CDR3 reads CASSVAGGGNEQYF. The CDR3 DNA sequence: TGTGCCAGCAGCGTAGCGGGCGGAGGGAACGAGCAGTACTTC.

The rearrangement uses TRBV11-2 and TRBJ2-5; D gene uncertain. Trimming took off 0 bases at V and 5 bases at J, with 4 bases between the two ends. The CDR3 extends over 12 amino acids. In germline, CDR1 is SGHAT, CDR2 FQNNGV. CDR3 region: CASSLEGETQYF. In DNA form, the CDR3 reads TGTGCCAGCAGCTTAGAAGGGGAGACCCAGTACTTC.

This clone was seen once. The chain links TRBV7-9 to TRBJ1-2; D call uncertain. The V and J ends lost 5 bases and 0 bases respectively, with 10 bases between them. Germline values: CDR1 SEHNR, CDR2 FQNEAQ (reference sequence). This CDR3 spans 14 amino acids. The CDR3 bases are TGTGCCAGCAGCCCTGACGGAGCTAACTATGGCTACACCTTC. Amino acids: CASSPDGANYGYTF.

The chain employs TRBV7-9 and TRBJ1-6; 8 bases map to TRBD1. The germline gives CDR1 SEHNR, CDR2 FQNEAQ (reference sequence). Trimming cost V 6 bases and J 7 bases; bases outside gene matches: 5. The length of the CDR3 is 14 residues. The CDR3 spells CASRPTGGNSPLHF. The CDR3 DNA sequence: TGTGCCAGCAGGCCTACAGGGGGGAATTCACCCCTCCACTTT.

The sample holds one count of this clone. The chain has TRBV7-9 and TRBJ1-1; tentatively, D is TRBD1 (6 bases). The CDR3 is made up of 15 amino acids. Germline loops: CDR1 SEHNR, CDR2 FQNEAQ (reference sequence). Deletions cut 0 bases from V and 4 bases from J, with 12 bases between. This CDR3 is CASSLARGASTEAFF. The CDR3 DNA reads as TGTGCCAGCAGCTTAGCCCGGGGGGCGAGCACTGAAGCTTTCTTT.

This chain connects TRBV4-1 to TRBJ2-7, with D uncertain. Germline CDR1 MGHRA, CDR2 YSYEKL. The CDR3 extends over 13 amino acids. Trimming removed 2 bases from V and 6 bases from J, with 11 bases in between. The CDR3 protein is CASSQHHSSEQYF. The CDR3 bases are TGCGCCAGCAGCCAACATCATAGTAGCGAGCAGTACTTC.

This sequence joins TRBV7-9 and TRBJ2-2, with TRBD2 matching over 7 bases. The CDR3 is 16 amino acids. V dropped 2 bases and J dropped 6; count of bases not matched to a gene: 9. The germline CDR1 and CDR2 sequences are SEHNR and FQNEAQ (reference sequence). The CDR3 here is CASSLSVAGVAGELFF. The CDR3 nucleotides are TGTGCCAGCAGCTTATCGGTCGCGGGAGTCGCCGGGGAGCTGTTTTTT.